What follows describes a single T cell receptor beta chain. Its antigen is still unknown. Mixed chimerism was transient after nonmyeloablative marrow transplants from related graft donors. Thawed PBMCs were FACS-sorted into unstimulated CD4+CD25+CD127- regulatory T cells, CD4+CD25- non-regulatory cells, CD4 and CD8 cells. The data are from a study of Tregs in tolerant kidney transplant recipients. TCRdb keeps only in-frame clones here, not all; method: immunoSEQ multiplex PCR. This sample carries 90,000 or so clones, 93% of them seen once, and the ten largest clones take about 1.5%. General study points: Few patients were studied, so findings need validation in larger groups. Some patients' samples used different primers over time, so nucleotide sequences weren't comparable.

Here the sequenced sample was CD4+ T cells from blood (PBMCs), taken 12 months after the transplant. The origin of this receptor is a human patient who received a combined kidney and bone marrow transplant. The graft donor may have contributed some T cells.

The CDR3 DNA reads as TGTGCCAGCAGCGTAAGCGGGGAGACCCAGTACTTC. Translated: CASSVSGETQYF. The V and J genes are TRBV9 and TRBJ2-5; tentative D call: TRBD2 (6 bases). The CDR3 contains 12 residues. CDR1 SGDLS and CDR2 YYNGEE come from the germline V gene. The V and J ends lost 1 base and 5 bases respectively, with 6 bases between them.